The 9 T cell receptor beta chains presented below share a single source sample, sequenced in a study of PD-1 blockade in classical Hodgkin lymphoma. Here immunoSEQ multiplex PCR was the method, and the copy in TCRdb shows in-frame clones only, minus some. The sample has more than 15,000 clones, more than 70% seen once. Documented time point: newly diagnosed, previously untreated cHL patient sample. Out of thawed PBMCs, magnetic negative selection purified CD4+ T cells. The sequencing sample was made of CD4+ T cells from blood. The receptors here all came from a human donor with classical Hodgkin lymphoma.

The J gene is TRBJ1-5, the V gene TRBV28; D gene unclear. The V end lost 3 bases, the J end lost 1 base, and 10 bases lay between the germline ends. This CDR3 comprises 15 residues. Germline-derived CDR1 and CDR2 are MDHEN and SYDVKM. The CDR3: CASSFHRTSNQPQHF. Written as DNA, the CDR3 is TGTGCCAGCAGTTTTCACAGAACAAGCAATCAGCCCCAGCATTTT. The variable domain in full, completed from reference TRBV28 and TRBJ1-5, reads DVKVTQSSRYLVKRTGEKVFLECVQDMDHENMFWYRQDPGLGLRLIYFSYDVKMKEKGDIPEGYSVSREKKERFSLILESASTNQTSMYLCASSFHRTSNQPQHFGDGTRLSIL.

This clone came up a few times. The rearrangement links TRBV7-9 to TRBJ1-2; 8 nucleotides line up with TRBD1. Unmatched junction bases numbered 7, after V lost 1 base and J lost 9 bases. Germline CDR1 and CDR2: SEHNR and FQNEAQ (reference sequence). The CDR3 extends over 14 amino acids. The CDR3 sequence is CASSLDGQGISYTF. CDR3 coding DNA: TGTGCCAGCAGCTTAGACGGACAGGGAATAAGCTACACCTTC.

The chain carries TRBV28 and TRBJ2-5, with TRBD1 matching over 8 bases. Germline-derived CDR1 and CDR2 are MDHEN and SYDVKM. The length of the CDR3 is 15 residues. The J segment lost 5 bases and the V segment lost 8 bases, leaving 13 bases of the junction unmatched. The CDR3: CASALPGTGGETQYF. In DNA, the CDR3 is TGTGCCAGCGCATTGCCCGGCACAGGGGGGGAGACCCAGTACTTC.

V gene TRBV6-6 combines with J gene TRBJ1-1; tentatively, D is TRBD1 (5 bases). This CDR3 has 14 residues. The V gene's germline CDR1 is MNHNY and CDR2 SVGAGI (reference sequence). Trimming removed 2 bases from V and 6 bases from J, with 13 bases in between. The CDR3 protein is CASSYPRRGAEAFF. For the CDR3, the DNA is TGTGCCAGCAGTTACCCCCGTAGAGGGGCTGAAGCTTTCTTT.

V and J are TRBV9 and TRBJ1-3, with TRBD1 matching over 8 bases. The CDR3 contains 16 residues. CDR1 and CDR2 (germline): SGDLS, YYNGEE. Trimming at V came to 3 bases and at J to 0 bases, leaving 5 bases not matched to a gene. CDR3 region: CASSDTGGYSGNTIYF. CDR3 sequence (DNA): TGTGCCAGCAGCGATACAGGGGGTTACTCTGGAAACACCATATATTTT. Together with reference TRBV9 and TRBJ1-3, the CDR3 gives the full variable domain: DSGVTQTPKHLITATGQRVTLRCSPRSGDLSVYWYQQSLDQGLQFLIQYYNGEERAKGNILERFSAQQFPDLHSELNLSSLELGDSALYFCASSDTGGYSGNTIYFGEGSWLTVV.

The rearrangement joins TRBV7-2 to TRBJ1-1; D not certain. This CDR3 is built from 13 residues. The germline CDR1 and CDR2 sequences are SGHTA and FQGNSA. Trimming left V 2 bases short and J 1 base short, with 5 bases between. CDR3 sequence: CASSLWGNTEAFF. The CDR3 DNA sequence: TGTGCCAGCAGCTTATGGGGGAACACTGAAGCTTTCTTT.

For the CDR3, the DNA is TGTGCCAGCAGCTTGGGGACGGAGACCCAGTACTTC. Translation: CASSLGTETQYF. This chain uses TRBV7-9 with TRBJ2-5; D is possibly TRBD1 or TRBD2 (5 bases each). Trimming removed 3 bases from V and 5 bases from J, with 7 bases in between. Germline values: CDR1 SEHNR, CDR2 FQNEAQ (reference sequence). The CDR3 length is 12 residues.

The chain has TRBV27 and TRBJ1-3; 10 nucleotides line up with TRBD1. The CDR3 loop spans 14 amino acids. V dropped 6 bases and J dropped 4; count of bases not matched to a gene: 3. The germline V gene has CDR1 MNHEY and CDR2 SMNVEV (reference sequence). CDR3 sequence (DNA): TGTGCCAGCAGAAGACAGGGGGCAGGAAACACCATATATTTT. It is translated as CASRRQGAGNTIYF.

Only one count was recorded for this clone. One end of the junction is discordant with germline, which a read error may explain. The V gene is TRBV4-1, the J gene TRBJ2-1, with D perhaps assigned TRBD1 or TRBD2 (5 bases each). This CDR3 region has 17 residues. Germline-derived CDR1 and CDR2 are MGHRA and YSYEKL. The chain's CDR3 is CASSLNGAGLSYNEQLF. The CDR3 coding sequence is TGCGCCAGCAGCCTCAACGGGGCGGGCCTGTCCTACAATGAGCAGCTCTTC.